The T cell receptor (beta chain) under discussion was sequenced for a study of OX40 agonist ivuxolimab in advanced cancers. Across the study: Patients received the agonistic anti-OX40 (CD134) antibody ivuxolimab. Treatment received earlier with anti-PD-1, anti-PD-L1 or anti-CTLA-4 agents was allowed, and 40% had some.

Sequenced by immunoSEQ multiplex PCR; TCRdb stores in-frame clones only, minus some. The sample yields 20,000 to 30,000 clones, about two thirds seen once. CDR1 and CDR2 (germline): SEHNR, FQNEAQ (reference sequence). This CDR3 comprises 14 residues. Trimming left V 4 bases short and J 4 bases short, with 10 bases between. This clone came up a few times. Material: CD4+ or CD8+ T cells sorted from blood, obtained in a trial of the OX40 agonist ivuxolimab. This TCR was recovered from an adult with an advanced solid tumor such as melanoma, head and neck, liver or kidney cancer. The chain couples TRBV7-9 to TRBJ1-4; no firm D call. The CDR3: CASSWKGVNEKLFF. The CDR3 nucleotides read TGTGCCAGCAGCTGGAAGGGCGTTAATGAAAAACTGTTTTTT. The entire variable domain, with the rest obtained from reference TRBV7-9 and TRBJ1-4, is as follows: DTGVSQNPRHKITKRGQNVTFRCDPISEHNRLYWYRQTLGQGPEFLTYFQNEAQLEKSRLLSDRFSAERPKGSFSTLEIQRTEQGDSAMYLCASSWKGVNEKLFFGSGTQLSVL.